The rows below give T cell receptor beta chains drawn from one sample of a study of CD8+CD57+ T cells in acquired aplastic anemia. In TCRdb, the reads were re-called with MiXCR into one record per CDR3 protein. The sample has about 200,000 distinct CDR3 sequences; roughly 60% are singletons. Sequenced: sorted CD4+, CD8+, or CD8+CD57+ T cells (not recorded which) from PBMCs. The origin of the receptors is a human donor with aplastic anemia. The CDR3 runs from the conserved cysteine through the conserved F or W. D genes are given only for firm matches. Part of the rows lack a size; the others show once, few, many or a class for expanded clones.

>once|TRBJ1-4|-|TRBV2
CATKTRAATNEKLFF
TGTGCCACCAAAACGCGGGCAGCAACTAATGAAAAACTGTTTTTT
>-|TRBJ2-2|TRBD1|TRBV28
CASSLGQRNTGELFF
TGTGCCAGCAGTTTGGGACAGCGGAACACCGGGGAGCTGTTTTTT
>-|TRBJ2-7|-|TRBV24-1
CATSDLESDMQYF
TGTGCCACCAGTGATCTAGAATCAGATATGCAGTACTTC
>many|TRBJ2-3|-|TRBV12-3/TRBV12-4
CASSQSGTDTQYF
TGTGCCAGCAGCCAAAGCGGAACAGATACGCAGTATTTT
>-|TRBJ1-1|-|TRBV2
CASSLRAGYTEAFF
TGTGCCAGCAGCCTGCGGGCAGGGTACACTGAAGCTTTCTTT
>-|TRBJ2-6|-|TRBV20-1
CSARRGAGANVLTF
TGCAGTGCGCGGAGGGGGGCTGGGGCCAACGTCCTGACTTTC
>-|TRBJ2-7|-|TRBV12-3/TRBV12-4
CASSRRAYEQYF
TGTGCCAGCAGCCGAAGAGCCTACGAGCAGTACTTC
>many|TRBJ2-3|-|TRBV2
CASSEEVYAGNTDTQYF
TGTGCCAGCAGTGAAGAGGTTTACGCGGGGAACACAGATACGCAGTATTTT
>-|TRBJ2-7|-|TRBV15
CATSRGRTRDYEQYF
TGTGCCACCAGCAGAGGGAGGACCCGAGACTACGAGCAGTACTTC
>many|TRBJ1-4|-|TRBV2
CASSEALLLVTTNEKLFF
TGTGCCAGCAGTGAAGCGCTGTTGTTGGTTACAACTAATGAAAAACTGTTTTTT
>few|TRBJ1-1|-|TRBV13
CASSLVAGVTEAFF
TGTGCCAGCAGCTTAGTAGCAGGGGTCACTGAAGCTTTCTTT
>-|TRBJ2-5|TRBD1|TRBV7-9
CASSSGTGTQETQYF
TGTGCCAGCAGCTCCGGGACAGGTACCCAAGAGACCCAGTACTTC
>-|TRBJ2-5|TRBD1|TRBV7-3
CASSLLQGPQYF
TGTGCCAGCAGCTTATTACAGGGGCCCCAGTACTTC
>few|TRBJ2-2|-|TRBV3-1
CASSQDEQAPRELFF
TGTGCCAGCAGCCAAGATGAACAAGCTCCTAGGGAGCTGTTTTTT
>once|TRBJ2-2|TRBD1|TRBV19
CASTPGTGRTGELFF
TGTGCCAGTACCCCCGGGACAGGGAGAACCGGGGAGCTGTTTTTT
>few|TRBJ2-3|-|TRBV10-3
CAISEFSGLGTDTQYF
TGTGCCATCAGTGAGTTCAGCGGACTCGGCACAGATACGCAGTATTTT
>few|TRBJ1-3|-|TRBV9
CASSVTPHPHGNTIYF
TGTGCCAGCAGCGTAACCCCCCATCCCCACGGAAACACCATATATTTT
>-|TRBJ1-6|-|TRBV11-3
CASSSWGSPLHF
TGTGCCAGCAGCTCCTGGGGTTCACCCCTCCACTTT
>-|TRBJ2-1|-|TRBV4-1
CASSQDQGGEQFF
TGCGCCAGCAGCCAAGATCAGGGAGGTGAGCAGTTCTTC
>once|TRBJ1-2|TRBD1|TRBV20-1
CSAGGQGSGYTF
TGCAGTGCTGGGGGACAGGGGTCTGGCTACACCTTC
>-|TRBJ1-5|-|TRBV20-1
CSASPSGEQPQHF
TGCAGTGCTAGCCCCAGTGGCGAGCAGCCCCAGCATTTT
>-|TRBJ1-5|-|TRBV9
CASSVGPSDNQPQHF
TGTGCCAGCAGCGTAGGACCAAGTGACAATCAGCCCCAGCATTTT
>-|TRBJ1-2|-|TRBV9
CASSVEQASGYTF
TGTGCCAGCAGCGTAGAACAGGCGTCTGGCTACACCTTC
>many|TRBJ1-3|-|TRBV5-1
CASSSDGGRDTIYF
TGCGCCAGCAGCTCTGATGGGGGGAGAGACACCATATATTTT
>-|TRBJ1-5|-|TRBV7-8
CASSPFEGAAQPQHF
TGTGCCAGCAGCCCATTCGAGGGCGCGGCTCAGCCCCAGCATTTT
>-|TRBJ2-7|-|TRBV7-3
CASSLIQISYEQYF
TGTGCCAGCAGCTTAATCCAGATTTCTTACGAGCAGTACTTC
>-|TRBJ2-3|-|TRBV7-9
CASSLIWQTSTDTQYF
TGTGCCAGCAGCTTAATCTGGCAGACCTCCACAGATACGCAGTATTTT
>-|TRBJ2-3|TRBD1|TRBV20-1
CSAGTGGRTDTQYF
TGCAGTGCTGGGACAGGGGGTCGGACAGATACGCAGTATTTT
>-|TRBJ1-1|-|TRBV15
CATSRDLDSGAFF
TGTGCCACCAGCAGAGATCTGGACAGTGGGGCTTTCTTT
>-|TRBJ1-1|-|TRBV3-1
CASSQGANTEAFF
TGTGCCAGCAGCCAGGGTGCGAACACTGAAGCTTTCTTT
>-|TRBJ1-4|TRBD1|TRBV29-1
CSVESDRDEKLFF
TGCAGCGTTGAATCGGACAGGGATGAAAAACTGTTTTTT
>-|TRBJ1-5|-|TRBV12-3/TRBV12-4
CASSLSLANNQPQHF
TGTGCCAGCAGTTTATCTTTGGCCAACAATCAGCCCCAGCATTTT
>-|TRBJ1-1|-|TRBV25-1
CASSEVPIRVNTEAFF
TGTGCCAGCAGTGAAGTCCCTATCAGGGTGAACACTGAAGCTTTCTTT
>-|TRBJ2-1|-|TRBV2
CASSEGLVQTNEQFF
TGTGCCAGCAGTGAGGGTCTAGTCCAGACCAATGAGCAGTTCTTC
>few|TRBJ2-3|-|TRBV11-2
CASSPGPTDTQYF
TGTGCCAGCAGCCCTGGCCCCACAGATACGCAGTATTTT
>-|TRBJ2-2|TRBD2|TRBV9
CASSVREGNTGELFF
TGTGCCAGCAGCGTGAGGGAGGGCAACACCGGGGAGCTGTTTTTT
>-|TRBJ2-3|TRBD1|TRBV20-1
CTLRTGGDTQYF
TGCACTTTACGGACAGGGGGAGATACGCAGTATTTT
>-|TRBJ2-5|TRBD1|TRBV5-5
CASSLGDRDQETQYF
TGTGCCAGCAGCTTAGGGGACAGGGATCAAGAGACCCAGTACTTC
>-|TRBJ2-5|TRBD1|TRBV9
CASSGDRQETQYF
TGTGCCAGCAGCGGGGACAGGCAAGAGACCCAGTACTTC
>-|TRBJ1-6|TRBD1|TRBV19
CASSDRAAYNSPLHF
TGTGCCAGTAGTGACAGGGCCGCCTATAATTCACCCCTCCACTTT
>-|TRBJ2-7|-|TRBV5-6
CASSLAADPFEQYF
TGTGCCAGCAGCTTGGCCGCAGATCCTTTCGAGCAGTACTTC
>many|TRBJ2-2|-|TRBV6-6
CASSYPGPGELFF
TGTGCCAGCAGTTACCCAGGGCCCGGGGAGCTGTTTTTT
>-|TRBJ1-1|TRBD1|TRBV2
CASRDRVSEAFF
TGTGCCAGCAGGGACAGGGTCTCTGAAGCTTTCTTT
>-|TRBJ2-2|TRBD1|TRBV9
CASSVATGVAGELFF
TGTGCCAGCAGCGTAGCTACAGGGGTGGCCGGGGAGCTGTTTTTT
>few|TRBJ2-1|TRBD2|TRBV5-1
CASSLVGGGSYNEQFF
TGCGCCAGCAGCTTGGTAGGCGGGGGTTCCTACAATGAGCAGTTCTTC
>-|TRBJ1-6|-|TRBV14
CASSWGYYNSPLHF
TGTGCCAGCAGTTGGGGATACTATAATTCACCCCTCCACTTT
>-|TRBJ2-7|-|TRBV12-3/TRBV12-4
CASSLRGMQYF
TGTGCCAGCAGTTTAAGGGGGATGCAGTACTTC
>few|TRBJ1-5|-|TRBV6-4
CASSVGSNQPQHF
TGTGCCAGCAGTGTAGGTTCAAATCAGCCCCAGCATTTT
>-|TRBJ2-1|-|TRBV20-1
CSATAPERYNEQFF
TGCAGTGCTACCGCTCCTGAGCGGTACAACGAGCAGTTCTTC
>-|TRBJ2-2|-|TRBV7-3
CASSIGETGELFF
TGTGCCAGCAGCATAGGGGAAACCGGGGAGCTGTTTTTT
>-|TRBJ2-5|-|TRBV6-5
CASSYSMGAGETQYF
TGTGCCAGCAGTTACTCAATGGGGGCTGGAGAGACCCAGTACTTC
>-|TRBJ1-1|-|TRBV6-5
CASSYLRENTEAFF
TGTGCCAGCAGTTACCTCCGGGAGAACACTGAAGCTTTCTTT
>-|TRBJ1-1|-|TRBV7-9
CASSFGKQVARGTEAFF
TGTGCCAGCAGCTTTGGTAAACAGGTGGCCCGGGGGACTGAAGCTTTCTTT
>-|TRBJ2-2|TRBD2|TRBV6-6
CASSYGLAGGHIAGELFF
TGTGCCAGCAGTTACGGGCTAGCGGGAGGGCATATCGCCGGGGAGCTGTTTTTT
>few|TRBJ1-2|-|TRBV15
CATSPGYGYTF
TGTGCCACCAGCCCTGGCTATGGCTACACCTTC
>-|TRBJ2-5|-|TRBV24-1
CATSPGKEAQYF
TGTGCCACCTCCCCAGGGAAAGAGGCCCAGTACTTC